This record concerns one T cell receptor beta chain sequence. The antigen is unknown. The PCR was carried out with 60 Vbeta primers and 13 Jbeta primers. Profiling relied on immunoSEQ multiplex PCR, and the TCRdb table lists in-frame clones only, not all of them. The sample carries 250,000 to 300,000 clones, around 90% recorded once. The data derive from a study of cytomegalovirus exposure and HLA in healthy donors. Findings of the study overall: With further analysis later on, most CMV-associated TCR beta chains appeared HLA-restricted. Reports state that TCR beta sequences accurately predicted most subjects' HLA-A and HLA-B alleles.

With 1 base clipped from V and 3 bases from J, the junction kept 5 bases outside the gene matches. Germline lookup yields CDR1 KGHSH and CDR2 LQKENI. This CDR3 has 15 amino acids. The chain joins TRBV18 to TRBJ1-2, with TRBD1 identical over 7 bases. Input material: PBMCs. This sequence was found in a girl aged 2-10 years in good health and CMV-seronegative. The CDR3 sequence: CASSPRGQGDYGYTF. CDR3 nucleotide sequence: TGTGCCAGCTCACCACGCGGTCAGGGGGACTATGGCTACACCTTC.